The 7 T cell receptor beta chains presented below share a single source sample, sequenced in a study of T cells after yellow fever vaccination. TCRdb reprocessed the 5' RACE reads with MiXCR, giving one entry per CDR3 protein. The table lists hundreds of thousands of distinct CDR3 sequences, about 12% of them singletons, with about 15% in the top ten. Sequenced material: PBMCs, taken on the day of the yellow fever booster vaccination. Every receptor here comes from a man aged 25 to 45 who received the YFV17D yellow fever vaccine.

The gene calls are TRBV20-1 and TRBJ2-3, with D perhaps matching TRBD1 (6 bases). The ends were cut back, 5 bases at V and 4 bases at J, with 10 bases in the middle. Germline CDR1 and CDR2: DFQATT and SNEGSKA (reference sequence). This CDR3 comprises 12 residues. CDR3 residues: CSAEKGADTQYF. The CDR3 region has the DNA TGCAGTGCTGAAAAGGGGGCAGATACGCAGTATTTT.

In its sample, this clonotype was seen a few times. The chain couples TRBV4-3 to TRBJ2-5, with 9 positions matching TRBD2. The J segment lost 5 bases and the V segment lost 5 bases, leaving 3 bases of the junction unmatched. The CDR3 covers 13 residues. The germline CDR1 and CDR2 sequences are LGHNA and YSLEER. CDR3 sequence: CASSIAGDETQYF. The CDR3 DNA reads TGCGCCAGCAGCATAGCGGGAGATGAGACCCAGTACTTC.

The V and J genes are TRBV28 and TRBJ2-5; D call uncertain. The V and J ends lost 7 bases and 5 bases respectively, with 5 bases between them. From germline, CDR1 is MDHEN and CDR2 SYDVKM. The CDR3 length is 10 residues. CDR3 DNA sequence: TGTGCCAGCAAGCGCGAGACCCAGTACTTC. Residues: CASKRETQYF.

The chain carries TRBV15 and TRBJ1-1; 9 positions agree with TRBD1. Germline-derived CDR1 and CDR2 are LNHNV and YYDKDF (reference sequence). This CDR3 region has 15 residues. With 4 bases clipped from V and 9 bases from J, the junction kept 12 bases outside the gene matches. The CDR3 loop reads CATSKDRGSGVKAFF. For the CDR3, the DNA is TGTGCCACCAGCAAGGACAGGGGCTCGGGGGTGAAAGCTTTCTTT.

V usage is TRBV7-9 and J usage is TRBJ2-2; D unresolved. Trimming removed 5 bases from V and 4 bases from J, with 8 bases in between. Per germline, CDR1 SEHNR and CDR2 FQNEAQ (reference sequence). The CDR3 extends over 13 amino acids. This CDR3 is CASSDGPTGELFF. The CDR3 coding sequence is TGTGCCAGCAGCGACGGGCCCACCGGGGAGCTGTTTTTT.

This clonotype has just a few counts. This sequence joins TRBV15 and TRBJ2-3, with D unclear. The CDR3 totals 14 residues. Germline V lookup: CDR1 LNHNV, CDR2 YYDKDF (reference sequence). The ends were cut back, 0 bases at V and 4 bases at J, with 8 bases in the middle. Written as DNA, the CDR3 is TGTGCCACCAGCAGAGATCCCCTCTCAGATACGCAGTATTTT. It translates to CATSRDPLSDTQYF. Full variable domain (outside the CDR3, taken from reference TRBV15 and TRBJ2-3): DAMVIQNPRYQVTQFGKPVTLSCSQTLNHNVMYWYQQKSSQAPKLLFHYYDKDFNNEADTPDNFQSRRPNTSFCFLDIRSPGLGDTAMYLCATSRDPLSDTQYFGPGTRLTVL.

The chain links TRBV20-1 to TRBJ2-7; the match to TRBD2 covers 10 bases. This CDR3 spans 16 amino acids. V shed 0 bases, J shed 0 bases, and the junction held 5 bases outside the gene matches. Germline V gene lookup returns CDR1 DFQATT and CDR2 SNEGSKA (reference sequence). This chain's CDR3 is CSARDMTSGFSYEQYF. CDR3 bases: TGCAGTGCTAGAGATATGACTAGCGGGTTCTCCTACGAGCAGTACTTC.